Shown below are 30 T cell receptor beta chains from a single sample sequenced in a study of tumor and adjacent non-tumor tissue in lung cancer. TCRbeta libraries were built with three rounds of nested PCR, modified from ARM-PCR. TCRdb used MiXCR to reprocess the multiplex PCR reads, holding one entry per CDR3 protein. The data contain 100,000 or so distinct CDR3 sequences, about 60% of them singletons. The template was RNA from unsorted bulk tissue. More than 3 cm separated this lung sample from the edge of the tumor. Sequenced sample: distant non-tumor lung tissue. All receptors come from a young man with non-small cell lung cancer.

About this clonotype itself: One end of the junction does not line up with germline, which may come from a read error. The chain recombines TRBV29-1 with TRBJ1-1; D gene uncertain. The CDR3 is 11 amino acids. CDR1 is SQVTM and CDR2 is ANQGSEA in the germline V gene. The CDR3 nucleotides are TGCAGCGCCTATTTGAACATTGAAGCTTTCTTT. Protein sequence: CSAYLNIEAFF.

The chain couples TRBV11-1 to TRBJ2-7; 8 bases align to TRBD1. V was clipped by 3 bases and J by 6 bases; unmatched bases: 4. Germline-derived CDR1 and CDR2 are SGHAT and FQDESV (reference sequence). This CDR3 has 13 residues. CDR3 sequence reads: CASSLDRVGEQYF. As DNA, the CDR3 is TGTGCCAGCAGCTTGGACAGGGTTGGCGAGCAGTACTTC.

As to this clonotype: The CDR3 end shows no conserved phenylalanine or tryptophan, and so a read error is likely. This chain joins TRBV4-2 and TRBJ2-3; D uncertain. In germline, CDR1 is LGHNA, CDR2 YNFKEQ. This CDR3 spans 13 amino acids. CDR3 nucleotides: TGTGCCAACAGCCAAGATGACACAGACACGCAGTATTCT. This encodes CANSQDDTDTQYS.

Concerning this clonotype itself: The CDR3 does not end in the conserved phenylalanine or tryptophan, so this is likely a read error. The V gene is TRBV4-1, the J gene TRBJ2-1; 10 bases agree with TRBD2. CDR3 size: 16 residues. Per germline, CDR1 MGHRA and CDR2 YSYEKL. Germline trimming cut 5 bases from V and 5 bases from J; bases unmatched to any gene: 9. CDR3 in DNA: TGCGCCAGCAGCGAACTAAGCGGGAGGGCCGACAATGAGCAGTTCCTC. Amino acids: CASSELSGRADNEQFL.

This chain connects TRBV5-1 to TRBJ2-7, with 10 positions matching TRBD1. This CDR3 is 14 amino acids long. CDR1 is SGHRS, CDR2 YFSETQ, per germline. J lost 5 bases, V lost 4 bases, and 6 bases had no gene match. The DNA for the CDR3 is TGCGCCAGCAGCCCGGACAGGGGGAATCACGAGCAGTACTTC. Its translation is CASSPDRGNHEQYF.

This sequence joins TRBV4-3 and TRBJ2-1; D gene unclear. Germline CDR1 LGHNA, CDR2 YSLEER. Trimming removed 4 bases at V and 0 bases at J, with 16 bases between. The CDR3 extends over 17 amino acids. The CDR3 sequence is CASSRDLLTSSYNEQFF. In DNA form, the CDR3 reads TGCGCCAGCAGCCGAGATCTCCTGACAAGCTCCTACAATGAGCAGTTCTTC.

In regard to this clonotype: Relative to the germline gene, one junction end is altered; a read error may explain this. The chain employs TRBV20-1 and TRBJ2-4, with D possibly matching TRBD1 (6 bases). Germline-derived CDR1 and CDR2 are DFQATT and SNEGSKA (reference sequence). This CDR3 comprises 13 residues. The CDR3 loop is CSAQTGSKNNQYF. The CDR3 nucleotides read TGCAGTGCCCAAACAGGGTCCAAAAACAATCAGTATTTC.

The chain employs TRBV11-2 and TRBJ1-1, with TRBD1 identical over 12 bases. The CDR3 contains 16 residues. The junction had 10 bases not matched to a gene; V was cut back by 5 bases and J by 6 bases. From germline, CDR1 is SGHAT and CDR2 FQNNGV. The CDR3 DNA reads TGTGCCAGCAGCCACGCTCCCGGGACAGGGGGCGCTGAAGCTTTCTTT. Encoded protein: CASSHAPGTGGAEAFF.

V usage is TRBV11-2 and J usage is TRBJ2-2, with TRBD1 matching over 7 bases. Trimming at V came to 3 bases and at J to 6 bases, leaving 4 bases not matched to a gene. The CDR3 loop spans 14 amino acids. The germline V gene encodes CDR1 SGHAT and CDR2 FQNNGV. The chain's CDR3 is CASSLTGRAGELFF. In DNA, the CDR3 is TGTGCCAGCAGCTTGACAGGGCGTGCCGGGGAGCTGTTTTTT.

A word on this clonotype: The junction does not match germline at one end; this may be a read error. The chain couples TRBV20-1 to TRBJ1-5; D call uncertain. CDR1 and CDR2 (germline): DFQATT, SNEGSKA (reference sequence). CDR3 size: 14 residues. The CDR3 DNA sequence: TGCAGTGCTAGAGATTCGAACGCTAATCAACCCCAGCATTTT. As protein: CSARDSNANQPQHF.

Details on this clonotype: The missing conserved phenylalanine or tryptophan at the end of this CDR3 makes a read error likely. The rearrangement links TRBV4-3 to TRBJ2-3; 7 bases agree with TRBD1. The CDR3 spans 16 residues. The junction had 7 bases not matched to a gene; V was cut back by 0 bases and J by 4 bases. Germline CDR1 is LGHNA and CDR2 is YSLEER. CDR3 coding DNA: TGCGCCAGCAGCCAAGACAGGGTAGGGGGCGCAGATACGCAGTATATT. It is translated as CASSQDRVGGADTQYI.

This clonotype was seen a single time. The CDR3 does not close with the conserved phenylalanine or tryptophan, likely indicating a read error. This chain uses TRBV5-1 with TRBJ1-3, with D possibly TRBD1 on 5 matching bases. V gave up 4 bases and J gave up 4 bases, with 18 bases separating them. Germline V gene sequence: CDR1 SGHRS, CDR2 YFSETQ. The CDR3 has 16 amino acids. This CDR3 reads CASSANGALSGNTIYY. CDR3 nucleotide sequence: TGCGCCAGCAGCGCAAACGGGGCGCTCTCCGGAAACACCATATATTAT.

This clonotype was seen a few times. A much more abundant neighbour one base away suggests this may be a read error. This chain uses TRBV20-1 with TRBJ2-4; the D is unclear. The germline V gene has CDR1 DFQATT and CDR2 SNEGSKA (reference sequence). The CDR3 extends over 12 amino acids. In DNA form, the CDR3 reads TGCAGTGTTAGAGATCTAGGGCAGAGACAGTACTTC. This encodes CSVRDLGQRQYF.

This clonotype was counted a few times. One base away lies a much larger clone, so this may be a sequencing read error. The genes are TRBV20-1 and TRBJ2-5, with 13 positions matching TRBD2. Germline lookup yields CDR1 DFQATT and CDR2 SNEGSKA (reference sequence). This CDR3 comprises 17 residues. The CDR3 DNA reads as TGCAATGCTATAACGGGACTAGCGGGAAATTTTCAAGAGACCCAGTACTTC. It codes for CNAITGLAGNFQETQYF.

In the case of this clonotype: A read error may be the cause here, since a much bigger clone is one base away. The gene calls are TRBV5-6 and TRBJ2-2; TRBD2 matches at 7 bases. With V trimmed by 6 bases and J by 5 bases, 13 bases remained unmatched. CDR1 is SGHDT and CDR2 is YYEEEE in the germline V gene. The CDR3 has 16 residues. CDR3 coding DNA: TGTGCCAGCAATAAACCAAGCGGGGCGTTTACCGGGGAGCTGTTTTTT. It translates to CASNKPSGAFTGELFF.

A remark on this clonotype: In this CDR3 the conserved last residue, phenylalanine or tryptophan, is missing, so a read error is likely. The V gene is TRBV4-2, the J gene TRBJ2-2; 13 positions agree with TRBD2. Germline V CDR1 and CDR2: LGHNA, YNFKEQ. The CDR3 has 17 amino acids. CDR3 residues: CVSSPRLAGGRAGDLFS. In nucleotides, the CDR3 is TGTGTCAGCAGCCCTCGACTAGCGGGGGGCAGGGCCGGGGATCTGTTTTCT.

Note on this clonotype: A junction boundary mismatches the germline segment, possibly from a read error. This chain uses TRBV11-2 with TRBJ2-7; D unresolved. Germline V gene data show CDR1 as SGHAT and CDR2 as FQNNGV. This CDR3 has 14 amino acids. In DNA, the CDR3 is TGTGCCAGCAGCTTAGATCAGCTGATAGAGCTGTCCTCCTTC. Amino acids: CASSLDQLIELSSF. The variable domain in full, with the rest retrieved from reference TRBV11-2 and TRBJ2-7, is EAGVAQSPRYKIIEKRQSVAFWCNPISGHATLYWYQQILGQGPKLLIQFQNNGVVDDSQLPKDRFSAERLKGVDSTLKIQPAKLEDSAVYLCASSLDQLIELSSFGPGTRLTVT.

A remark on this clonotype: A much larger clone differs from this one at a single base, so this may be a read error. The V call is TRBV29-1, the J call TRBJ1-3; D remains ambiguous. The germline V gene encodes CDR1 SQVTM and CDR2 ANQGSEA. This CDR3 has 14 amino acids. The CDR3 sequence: CRVVGISSGNTIYF. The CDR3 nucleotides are TGCCGCGTTGTGGGGATTAGCTCTGGAAACACCATATATTTT.

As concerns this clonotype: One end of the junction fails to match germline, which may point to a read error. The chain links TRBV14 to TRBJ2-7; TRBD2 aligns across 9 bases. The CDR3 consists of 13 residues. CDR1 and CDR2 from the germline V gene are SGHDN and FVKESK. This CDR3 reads CASSLAGANELYF. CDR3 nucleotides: TGTGCCAGCAGCCTAGCGGGAGCGAATGAGCTGTACTTC.

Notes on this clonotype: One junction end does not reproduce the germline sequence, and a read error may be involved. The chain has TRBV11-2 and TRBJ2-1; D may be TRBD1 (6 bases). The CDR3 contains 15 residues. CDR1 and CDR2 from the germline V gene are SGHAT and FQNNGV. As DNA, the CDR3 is TGTGCCAGCAGCCCAGGGGAGTTAATCTACAGTGAGCACTTCTTC. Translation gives CASSPGELIYSEHFF.

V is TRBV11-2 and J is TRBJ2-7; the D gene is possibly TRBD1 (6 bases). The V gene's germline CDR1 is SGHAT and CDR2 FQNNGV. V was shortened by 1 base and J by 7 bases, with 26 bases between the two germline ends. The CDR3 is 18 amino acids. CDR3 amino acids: CASSLGPPRTATYNEQYF. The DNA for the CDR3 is TGTGCCAGCAGCTTAGGCCCCCCAAGGACAGCTACCTATAATGAGCAGTACTTC. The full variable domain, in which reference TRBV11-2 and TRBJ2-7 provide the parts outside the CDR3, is EAGVAQSPRYKIIEKRQSVAFWCNPISGHATLYWYQQILGQGPKLLIQFQNNGVVDDSQLPKDRFSAERLKGVDSTLKIQPAKLEDSAVYLCASSLGPPRTATYNEQYFGPGTRLTVT.

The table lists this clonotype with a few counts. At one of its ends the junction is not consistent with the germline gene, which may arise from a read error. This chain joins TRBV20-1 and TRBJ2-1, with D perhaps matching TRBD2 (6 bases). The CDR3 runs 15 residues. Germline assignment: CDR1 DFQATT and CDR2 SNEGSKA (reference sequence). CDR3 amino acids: CSALTGTGVLHEQFF. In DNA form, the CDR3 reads TGTAGTGCTCTGACCGGGACTGGCGTTCTCCATGAGCAGTTCTTC.

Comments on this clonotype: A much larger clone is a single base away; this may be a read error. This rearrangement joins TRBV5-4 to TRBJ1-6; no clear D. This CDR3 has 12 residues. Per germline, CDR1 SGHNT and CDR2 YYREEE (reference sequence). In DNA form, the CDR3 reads TGTGTCAGCAGCCCCTATAATTCACCCCTCCACTTT. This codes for CVSSPYNSPLHF.

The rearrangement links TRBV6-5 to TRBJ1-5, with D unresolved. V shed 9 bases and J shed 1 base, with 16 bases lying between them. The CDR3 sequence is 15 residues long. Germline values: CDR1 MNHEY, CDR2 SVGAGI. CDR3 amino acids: CASSDGSVSNQPQHF. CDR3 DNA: TGTGCCAGTTCGGATGGTTCGGTAAGCAATCAGCCCCAGCATTTT.

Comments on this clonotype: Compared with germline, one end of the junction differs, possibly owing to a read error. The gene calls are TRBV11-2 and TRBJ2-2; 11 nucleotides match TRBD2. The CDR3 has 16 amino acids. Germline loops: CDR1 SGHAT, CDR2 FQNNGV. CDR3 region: CAGSLELAGETGELFF. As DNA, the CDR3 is TGTGCCGGCAGCTTAGAACTAGCGGGAGAGACCGGGGAGTTGTTTTTT. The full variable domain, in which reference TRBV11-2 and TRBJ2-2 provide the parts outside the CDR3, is EAGVAQSPRYKIIEKRQSVAFWCNPISGHATLYWYQQILGQGPKLLIQFQNNGVVDDSQLPKDRFSAERLKGVDSTLKIQPAKLEDSAVYLCAGSLELAGETGELFFGEGSRLTVL.

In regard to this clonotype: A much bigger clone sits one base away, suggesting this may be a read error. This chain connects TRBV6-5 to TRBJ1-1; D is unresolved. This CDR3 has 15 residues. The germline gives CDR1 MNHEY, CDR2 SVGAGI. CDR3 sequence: CVSSYSRPSSPEAFF. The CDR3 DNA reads TGTGTCAGCAGTTACTCTCGGCCGTCCAGCCCTGAAGCTTTCTTT.

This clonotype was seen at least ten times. The CDR3 nucleotides read TGCAGCGTTGATGGGCAGGGTAATTACAATGAGCAGTTCTTC. Amino acid sequence: CSVDGQGNYNEQFF. The chain employs TRBV29-1 and TRBJ2-1; TRBD1 might be the D (5 bases). V was shortened by 3 bases and J by 4 bases, with 13 bases between the two germline ends. This CDR3 comprises 14 residues. CDR1 is SQVTM, CDR2 ANQGSEA, per germline.

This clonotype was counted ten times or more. CDR3 sequence: CASTLEGSTYEQYF. The DNA of the CDR3 is TGTGCCAGCACCCTGGAGGGCAGCACCTACGAGCAGTACTTC. The rearrangement links TRBV6-2 or TRBV6-3 to TRBJ2-7, with D maybe TRBD2 (6 bases). The germline V gene has CDR1 MNHEY and CDR2 SVGEGT. The V gene lost 7 bases and the J gene lost 2 bases, with 15 bases spanning the gap. The CDR3 length is 14 residues.

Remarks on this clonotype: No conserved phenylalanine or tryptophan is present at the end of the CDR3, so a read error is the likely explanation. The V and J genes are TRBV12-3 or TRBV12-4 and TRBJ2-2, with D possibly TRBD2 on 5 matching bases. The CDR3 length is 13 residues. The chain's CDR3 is CASSKQSIGELFC. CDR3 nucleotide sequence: TGTGCCAGTAGTAAACAGTCGATCGGGGAACTGTTTTGT.

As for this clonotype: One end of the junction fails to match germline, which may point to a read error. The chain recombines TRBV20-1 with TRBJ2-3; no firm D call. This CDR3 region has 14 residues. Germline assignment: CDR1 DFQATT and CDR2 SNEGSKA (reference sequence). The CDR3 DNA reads TGCAGTCCTAGAAGACTGGGAAACACAGATACGCAGTATTTT. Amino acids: CSPRRLGNTDTQYF.